This T cell receptor beta chain comes out of a study of human T cells and chemical hapten exposure. This clonotype turned up a few times. Its antigen is unknown. Time point described: patch test 3, about 24 weeks after DPC sensitization. The treatment was: therapeutic diphenylcyclopropenone sensitization with weekly scalp DPC. General study findings and limits: TCRs at high frequency, those above 1 in 1000, did not change with DPC sensitization.

The library gave individual cDNA molecules unique molecular identifiers. TCRdb re-analysed the RACE reads in MiXCR, keeping a single row per CDR3 protein. Seen here are about 160,000 distinct CDR3 sequences, around a quarter observed once, and the top ten hold under 2.5%. Trimming pared 5 bases from V and 6 bases from J, leaving 16 bases between. Germline V gene sequence: CDR1 SQVTM, CDR2 ANQGSEA. The CDR3 length is 14 residues. The V and J genes are TRBV29-1 and TRBJ2-2; D perhaps matches TRBD1 (5 bases). The source was whole blood, collected in connection with sensitization to the hapten diphenylcyclopropenone (DPC). The origin of this receptor is a woman aged 18-29 years with alopecia areata. Some clones in this sample may be carry-over from other donors' samples. The CDR3 is CSVQGNGAAGELFF. The CDR3 bases are TGCAGCGTTCAGGGAAATGGTGCGGCCGGGGAGCTGTTTTTT.